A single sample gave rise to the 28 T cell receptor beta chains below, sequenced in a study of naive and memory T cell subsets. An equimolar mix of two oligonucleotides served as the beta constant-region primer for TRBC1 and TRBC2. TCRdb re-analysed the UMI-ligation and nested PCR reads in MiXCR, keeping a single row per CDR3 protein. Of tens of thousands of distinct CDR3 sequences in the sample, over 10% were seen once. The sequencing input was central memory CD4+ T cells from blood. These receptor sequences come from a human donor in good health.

The CDR3 nucleotides are TGTGCCAGCAGCCTCCATGTAAAGGGCACTGAAGCTTTCTTT. Its protein product is CASSLHVKGTEAFF. The chain combines TRBV6-5 with TRBJ1-1; no clear D. The CDR3 totals 14 residues. V was shortened by 6 bases and J by 4 bases, with 15 bases between the two germline ends. CDR1 and CDR2 from the germline V gene are MNHEY and SVGAGI.

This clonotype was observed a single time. The CDR3 DNA sequence: TGTGCCAGCAGTGTTCCGCGGGTCTACAATGAGCAGTTCTTC. This codes for CASSVPRVYNEQFF. This chain uses TRBV2 with TRBJ2-1; TRBD2 might be the D (5 bases). Germline CDR1 and CDR2: SNHLY and FYNNEI. CDR3 length: 14 residues. The V end lost 4 bases, the J end lost 3 bases, and 10 bases lay between the germline ends. The full variable domain, rest sourced from reference TRBV2 and TRBJ2-1, is EPEVTQTPSHQVTQMGQEVILRCVPISNHLYFYWYRQILGQKVEFLVSFYNNEISEKSEIFDDQFSVERPDGSNFTLKIRSTKLEDSAMYFCASSVPRVYNEQFFGPGTRLTVL.

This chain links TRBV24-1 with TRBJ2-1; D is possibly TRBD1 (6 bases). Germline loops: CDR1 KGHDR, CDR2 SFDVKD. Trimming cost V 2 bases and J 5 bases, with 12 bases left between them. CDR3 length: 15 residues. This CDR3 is CATSDSGQTHNEQFF. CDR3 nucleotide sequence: TGTGCCACCAGTGATTCAGGACAGACCCACAATGAGCAGTTCTTC.

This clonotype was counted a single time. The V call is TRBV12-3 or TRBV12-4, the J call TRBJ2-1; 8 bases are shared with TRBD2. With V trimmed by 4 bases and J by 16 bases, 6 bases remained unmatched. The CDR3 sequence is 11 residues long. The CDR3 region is CASSSGLGKFF. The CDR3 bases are TGTGCCAGCAGTTCGGGACTAGGCAAATTCTTC.

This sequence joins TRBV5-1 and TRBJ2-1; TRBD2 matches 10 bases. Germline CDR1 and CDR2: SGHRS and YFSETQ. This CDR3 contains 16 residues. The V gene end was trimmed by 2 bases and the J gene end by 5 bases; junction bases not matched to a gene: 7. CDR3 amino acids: CASSFLTSGQNNEQFF. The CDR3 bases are TGCGCCAGCAGCTTCTTGACTAGCGGGCAAAACAATGAGCAGTTCTTC.

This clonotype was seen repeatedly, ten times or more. CDR3 amino acids: CASSQDSGVAKNIQYF. In DNA form, the CDR3 reads TGTGCCAGCAGCCAAGATTCCGGGGTCGCCAAAAACATTCAGTACTTC. This sequence joins TRBV4-2 and TRBJ2-4; TRBD2 is a possible D gene (5 bases). Germline values: CDR1 LGHNA, CDR2 YNFKEQ. Between the trimmed V and J ends, which lost 0 bases and 1 base, there was a span of 10 bases. The CDR3 totals 16 residues.

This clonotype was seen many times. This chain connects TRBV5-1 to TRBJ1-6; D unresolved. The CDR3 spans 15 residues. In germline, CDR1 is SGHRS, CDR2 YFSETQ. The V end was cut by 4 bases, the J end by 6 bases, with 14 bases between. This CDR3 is CASSPAGEGNSPLHF. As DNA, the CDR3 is TGCGCCAGCAGCCCAGCGGGAGAGGGTAATTCACCCCTCCACTTT. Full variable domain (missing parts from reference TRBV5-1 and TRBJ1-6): KAGVTQTPRYLIKTRGQQVTLSCSPISGHRSVSWYQQTPGQGLQFLFEYFSETQRNKGNFPGRFSGRQFSNSRSEMNVSTLELGDSALYLCASSPAGEGNSPLHFGNGTRLTVT.

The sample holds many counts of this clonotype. The chain's CDR3 is CASSFGRQYEQYF. The CDR3 DNA follows: TGTGCCAGCAGCTTTGGGCGGCAGTACGAGCAGTACTTC. The chain employs TRBV7-2 and TRBJ2-7; D not resolved. The CDR3 sequence is 13 residues long. Looked up from germline, CDR1 is SGHTA and CDR2 is FQGNSA. V lost 3 bases and J lost 4, with 10 bases in between.

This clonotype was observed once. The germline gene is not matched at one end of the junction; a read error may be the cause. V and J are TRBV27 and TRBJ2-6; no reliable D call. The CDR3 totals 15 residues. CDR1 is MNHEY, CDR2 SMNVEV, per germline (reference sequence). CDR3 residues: CASRIGQPGTNVLTF. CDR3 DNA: TGTGCCAGCAGAATAGGGCAACCTGGGACCAACGTCCTGACTTTC.

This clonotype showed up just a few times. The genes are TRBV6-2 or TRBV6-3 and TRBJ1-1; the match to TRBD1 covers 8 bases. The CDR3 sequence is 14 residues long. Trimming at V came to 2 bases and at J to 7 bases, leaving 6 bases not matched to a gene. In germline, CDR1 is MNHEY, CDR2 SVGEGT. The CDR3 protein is CASSYLGQVGEAFF. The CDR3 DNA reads TGTGCCAGCAGTTACCTGGGACAGGTGGGTGAAGCTTTCTTT.

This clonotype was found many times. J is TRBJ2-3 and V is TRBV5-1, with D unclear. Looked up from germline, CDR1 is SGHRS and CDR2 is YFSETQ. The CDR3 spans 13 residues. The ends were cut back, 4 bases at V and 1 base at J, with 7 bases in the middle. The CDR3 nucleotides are TGCGCCAGCAGCCCCCCTGGCACAGATACGCAGTATTTT. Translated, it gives CASSPPGTDTQYF.

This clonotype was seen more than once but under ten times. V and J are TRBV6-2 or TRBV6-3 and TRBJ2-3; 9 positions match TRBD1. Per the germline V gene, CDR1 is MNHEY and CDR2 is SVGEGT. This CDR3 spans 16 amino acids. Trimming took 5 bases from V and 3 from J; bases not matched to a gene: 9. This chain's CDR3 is CASSTRDRVTTDTQYF. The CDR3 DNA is TGTGCCAGCAGTACTCGGGACAGGGTGACGACAGATACGCAGTATTTT.

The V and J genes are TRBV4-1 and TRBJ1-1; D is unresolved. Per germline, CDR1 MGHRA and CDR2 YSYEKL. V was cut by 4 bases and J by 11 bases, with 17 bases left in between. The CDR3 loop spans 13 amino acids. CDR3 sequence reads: CASSLDRLGRAFF. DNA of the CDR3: TGCGCCAGCAGCCTGGACCGACTAGGCAGGGCTTTCTTT.

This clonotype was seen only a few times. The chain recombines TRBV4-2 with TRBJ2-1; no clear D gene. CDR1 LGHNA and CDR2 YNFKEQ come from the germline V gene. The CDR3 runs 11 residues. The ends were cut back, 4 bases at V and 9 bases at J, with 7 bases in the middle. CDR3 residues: CASSRSGEQFF. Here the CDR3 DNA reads TGTGCCAGCAGCCGATCGGGTGAGCAGTTCTTC.

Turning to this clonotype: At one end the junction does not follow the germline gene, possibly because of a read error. CDR3: CVSSYRGRDEQYF. The CDR3 nucleotides read TGTGTCAGCAGTTACAGGGGGCGCGACGAGCAGTACTTC. V usage is TRBV6-2 or TRBV6-3 and J usage is TRBJ2-7; 9 bases align to TRBD1. In germline, CDR1 is MNHEY, CDR2 SVGEGT. This CDR3 has 13 amino acids.

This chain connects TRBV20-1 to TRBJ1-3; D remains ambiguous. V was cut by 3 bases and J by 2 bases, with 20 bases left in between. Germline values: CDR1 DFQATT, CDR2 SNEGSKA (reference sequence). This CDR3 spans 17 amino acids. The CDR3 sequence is CSARARSGGQAGNTIYF. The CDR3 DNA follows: TGCAGTGCTAGGGCCCGGAGCGGTGGGCAGGCTGGAAACACCATATATTTT.

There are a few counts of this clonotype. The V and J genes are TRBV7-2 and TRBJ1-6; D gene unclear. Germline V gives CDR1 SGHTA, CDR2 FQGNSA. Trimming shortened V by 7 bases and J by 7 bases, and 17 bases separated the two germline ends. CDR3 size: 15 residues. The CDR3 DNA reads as TGTGCCAGCAAACCGGGAGATAAGGAGAATTCACCCCTCCACTTT. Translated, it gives CASKPGDKENSPLHF.

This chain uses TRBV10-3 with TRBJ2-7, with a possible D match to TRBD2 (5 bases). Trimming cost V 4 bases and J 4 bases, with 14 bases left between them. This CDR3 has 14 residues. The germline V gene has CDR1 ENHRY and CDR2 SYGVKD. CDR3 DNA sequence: TGTGCCATCAGTGTGGCTAGCAACACTTACGAGCAGTACTTC. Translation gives CAISVASNTYEQYF.

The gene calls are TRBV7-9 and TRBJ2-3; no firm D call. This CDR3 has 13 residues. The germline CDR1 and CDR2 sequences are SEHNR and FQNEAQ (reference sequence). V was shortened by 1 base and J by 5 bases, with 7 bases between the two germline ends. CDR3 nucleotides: TGTGCCAGCAGCTTAGGCTGGGGAGATACGCAGTATTTT. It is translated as CASSLGWGDTQYF. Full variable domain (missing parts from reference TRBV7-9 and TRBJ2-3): DTGVSQNPRHKITKRGQNVTFRCDPISEHNRLYWYRQTLGQGPEFLTYFQNEAQLEKSRLLSDRFSAERPKGSFSTLEIQRTEQGDSAMYLCASSLGWGDTQYFGPGTRLTVL.

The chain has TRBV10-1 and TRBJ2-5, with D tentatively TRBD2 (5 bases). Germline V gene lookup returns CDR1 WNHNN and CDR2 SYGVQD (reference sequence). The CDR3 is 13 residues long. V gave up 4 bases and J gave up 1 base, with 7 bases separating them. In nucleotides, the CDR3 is TGCGCCAGCAGTGCGGGGATCCAAGAGACCCAGTACTTC. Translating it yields CASSAGIQETQYF.

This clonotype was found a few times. Written as DNA, the CDR3 is TGTGCCACCAAAGGGGGCAGCTCCTATAATTCACCCCTCCACTTT. It encodes CATKGGSSYNSPLHF. The chain recombines TRBV10-3 with TRBJ1-6; 7 nucleotides line up with TRBD1. CDR1 ENHRY and CDR2 SYGVKD come from the germline V gene. After removal of 10 bases from V and 0 bases from J, the junction contained 6 bases not matched to a gene. CDR3 length equals 15 residues.

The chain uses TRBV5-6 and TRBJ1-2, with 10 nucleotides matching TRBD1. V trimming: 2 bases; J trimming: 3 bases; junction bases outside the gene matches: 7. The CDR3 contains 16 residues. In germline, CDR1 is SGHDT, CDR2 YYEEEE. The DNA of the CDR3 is TGTGCCAGCAGCTTAACGGGACAGGGGACATACTATGGCTACACCTTC. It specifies CASSLTGQGTYYGYTF.

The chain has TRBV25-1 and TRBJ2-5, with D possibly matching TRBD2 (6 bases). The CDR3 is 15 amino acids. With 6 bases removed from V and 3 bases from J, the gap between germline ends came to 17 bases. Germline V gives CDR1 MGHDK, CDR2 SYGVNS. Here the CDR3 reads CASRYSGRGKETQYF. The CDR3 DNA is TGTGCCAGCAGATATAGCGGACGGGGGAAAGAGACCCAGTACTTC.

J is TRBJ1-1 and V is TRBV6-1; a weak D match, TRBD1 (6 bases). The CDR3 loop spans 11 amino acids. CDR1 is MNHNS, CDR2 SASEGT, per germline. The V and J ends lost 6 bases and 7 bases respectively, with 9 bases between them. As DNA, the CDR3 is TGTGCCAGCAGAGGACAGCTTGAAGCTTTCTTT. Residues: CASRGQLEAFF.

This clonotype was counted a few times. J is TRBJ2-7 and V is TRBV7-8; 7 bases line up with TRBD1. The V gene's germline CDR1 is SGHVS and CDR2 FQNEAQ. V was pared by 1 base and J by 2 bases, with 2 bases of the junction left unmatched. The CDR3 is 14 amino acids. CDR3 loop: CASSLEGQTYEQYF. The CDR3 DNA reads TGTGCCAGCAGCTTAGAGGGACAGACCTACGAGCAGTACTTC.

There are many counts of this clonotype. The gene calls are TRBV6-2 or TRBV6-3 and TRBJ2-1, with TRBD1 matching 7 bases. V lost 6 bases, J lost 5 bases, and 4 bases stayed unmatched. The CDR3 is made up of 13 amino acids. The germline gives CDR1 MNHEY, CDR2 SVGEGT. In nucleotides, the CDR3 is TGTGCCAGCAGACTTACAGGGGACAATGAGCAGTTCTTC. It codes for CASRLTGDNEQFF.

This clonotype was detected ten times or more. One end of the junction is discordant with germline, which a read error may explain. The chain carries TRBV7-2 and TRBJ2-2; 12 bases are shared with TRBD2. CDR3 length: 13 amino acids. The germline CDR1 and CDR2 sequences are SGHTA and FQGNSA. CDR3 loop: CASSLTTSGGLFF. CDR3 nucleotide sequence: TGTGCCAGCAGCTTAACGACTAGCGGGGGGCTGTTTTTT.

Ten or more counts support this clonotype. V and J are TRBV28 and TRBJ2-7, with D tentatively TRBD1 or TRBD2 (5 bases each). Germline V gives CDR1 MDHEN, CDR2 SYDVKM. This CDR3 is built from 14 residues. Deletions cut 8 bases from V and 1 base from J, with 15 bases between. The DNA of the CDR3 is TGTGCCAGCGTTGGGACCGTAAGTTCCTACGAGCAGTACTTC. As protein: CASVGTVSSYEQYF.